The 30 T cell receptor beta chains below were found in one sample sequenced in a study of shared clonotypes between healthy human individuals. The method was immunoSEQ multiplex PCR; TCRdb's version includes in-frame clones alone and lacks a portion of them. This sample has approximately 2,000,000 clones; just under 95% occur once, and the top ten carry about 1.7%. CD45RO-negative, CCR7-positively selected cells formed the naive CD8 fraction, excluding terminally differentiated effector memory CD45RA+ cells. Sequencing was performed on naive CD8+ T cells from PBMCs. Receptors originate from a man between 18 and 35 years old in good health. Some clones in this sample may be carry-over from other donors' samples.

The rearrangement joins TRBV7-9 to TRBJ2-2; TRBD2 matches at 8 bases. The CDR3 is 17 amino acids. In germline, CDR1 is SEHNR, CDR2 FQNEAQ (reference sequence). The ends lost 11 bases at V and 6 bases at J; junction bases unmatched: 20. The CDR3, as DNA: TGTGCCGGCACCGGGACTAGGTTAATTGAAGGATCCGGGGAGCTGTTTTTT. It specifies CAGTGTRLIEGSGELFF.

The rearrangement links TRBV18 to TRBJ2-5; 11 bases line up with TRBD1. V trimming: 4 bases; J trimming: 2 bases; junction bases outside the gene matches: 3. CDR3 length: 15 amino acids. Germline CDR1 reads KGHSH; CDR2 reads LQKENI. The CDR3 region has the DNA TGTGCCAGCTCACGACGGGACAGGGGGCAAGAGACCCAGTACTTC. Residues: CASSRRDRGQETQYF. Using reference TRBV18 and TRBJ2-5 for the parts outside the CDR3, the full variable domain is NAGVMQNPRHLVRRRGQEARLRCSPMKGHSHVYWYRQLPEEGLKFMVYLQKENIIDESGMPKERFSAEFPKEGPSILRIQQVVRGDSAAYFCASSRRDRGQETQYFGPGTRLLVL.

CDR3 nucleotide sequence: TGCGCCAGCAGCACTAGCGGCAACTCCTACGAGCAGTACTTC. Translation: CASSTSGNSYEQYF. This chain links TRBV10-2 with TRBJ2-7, with 8 nucleotides matching TRBD2. There are 14 residues in the CDR3. Germline V gene lookup returns CDR1 WSHSY and CDR2 SAAADI. The ends lost 6 bases at V and 0 bases at J; junction bases unmatched: 4.

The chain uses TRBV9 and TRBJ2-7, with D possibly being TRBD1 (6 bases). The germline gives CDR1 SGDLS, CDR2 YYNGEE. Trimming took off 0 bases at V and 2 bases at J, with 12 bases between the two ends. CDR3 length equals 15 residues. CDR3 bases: TGTGCCAGCAGCGTAGGGGCAGGGGATACCTACGAGCAGTACTTC. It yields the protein CASSVGAGDTYEQYF.

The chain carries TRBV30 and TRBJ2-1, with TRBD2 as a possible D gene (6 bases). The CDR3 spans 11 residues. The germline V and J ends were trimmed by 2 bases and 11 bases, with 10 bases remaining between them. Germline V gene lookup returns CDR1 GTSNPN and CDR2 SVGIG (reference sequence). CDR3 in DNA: TGTGCCTGGAGTCGGGCGGGACAGCAGTTCTTC. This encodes CAWSRAGQQFF.

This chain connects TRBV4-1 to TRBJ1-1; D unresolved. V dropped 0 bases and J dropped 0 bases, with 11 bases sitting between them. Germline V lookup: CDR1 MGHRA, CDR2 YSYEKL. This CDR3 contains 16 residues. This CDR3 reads CASSQEGNGVNTEAFF. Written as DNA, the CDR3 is TGCGCCAGCAGCCAAGAGGGGAACGGGGTGAACACTGAAGCTTTCTTT.

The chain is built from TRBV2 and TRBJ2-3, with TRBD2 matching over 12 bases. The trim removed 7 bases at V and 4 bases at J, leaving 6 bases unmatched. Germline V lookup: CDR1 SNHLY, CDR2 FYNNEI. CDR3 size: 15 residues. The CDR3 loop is CASTRLAGVSDTQYF. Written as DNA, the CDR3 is TGTGCCAGCACGAGACTAGCGGGAGTATCAGATACGCAGTATTTT.

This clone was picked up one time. This CDR3 is CAVEGGLDQPQHF. The CDR3 DNA reads TGTGCCGTAGAGGGAGGGCTGGATCAGCCCCAGCATTTT. The gene calls are TRBV7-9 and TRBJ1-5; D gene ambiguous. The V gene's germline CDR1 is SEHNR and CDR2 FQNEAQ (reference sequence). Deletions cut 11 bases from V and 5 bases from J, with 16 bases between. The CDR3 has 13 amino acids.

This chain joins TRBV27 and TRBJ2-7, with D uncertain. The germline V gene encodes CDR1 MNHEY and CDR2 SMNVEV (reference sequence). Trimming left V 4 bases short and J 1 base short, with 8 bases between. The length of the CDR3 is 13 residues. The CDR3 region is CASSWWESYEQYF. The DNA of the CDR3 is TGTGCCAGCAGTTGGTGGGAATCCTACGAGCAGTACTTC.

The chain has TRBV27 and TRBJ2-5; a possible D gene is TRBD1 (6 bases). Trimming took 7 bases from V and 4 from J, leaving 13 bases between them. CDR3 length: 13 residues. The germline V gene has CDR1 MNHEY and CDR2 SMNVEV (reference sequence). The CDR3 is CASKTGQGETQYF. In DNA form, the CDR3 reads TGTGCCAGCAAAACAGGGCAGGGAGAGACCCAGTACTTC.

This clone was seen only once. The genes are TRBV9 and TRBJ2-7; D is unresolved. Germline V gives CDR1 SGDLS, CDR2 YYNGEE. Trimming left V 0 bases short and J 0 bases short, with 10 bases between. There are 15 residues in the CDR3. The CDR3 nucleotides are TGTGCCAGCAGCGTAGACAACGGACGCTCCTACGAGCAGTACTTC. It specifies CASSVDNGRSYEQYF.

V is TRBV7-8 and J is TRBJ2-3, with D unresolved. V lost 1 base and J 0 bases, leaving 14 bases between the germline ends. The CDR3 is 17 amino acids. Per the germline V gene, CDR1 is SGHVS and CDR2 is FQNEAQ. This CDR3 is CASSLDWATESTDTQYF. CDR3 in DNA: TGTGCCAGCAGCTTAGACTGGGCGACTGAGAGCACAGATACGCAGTATTTT.

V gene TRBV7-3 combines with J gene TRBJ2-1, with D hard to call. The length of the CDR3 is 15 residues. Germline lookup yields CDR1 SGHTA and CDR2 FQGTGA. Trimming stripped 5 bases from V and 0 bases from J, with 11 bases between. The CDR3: CASSPLTSSYNEQFF. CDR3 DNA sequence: TGTGCCAGCAGCCCATTGACGAGCTCCTACAATGAGCAGTTCTTC. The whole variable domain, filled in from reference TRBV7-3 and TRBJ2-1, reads GAGVSQTPSNKVTEKGKYVELRCDPISGHTALYWYRQSLGQGPEFLIYFQGTGAADDSGLPNDRFFAVRPEGSVSTLKIQRTERGDSAVYLCASSPLTSSYNEQFFGPGTRLTVL.

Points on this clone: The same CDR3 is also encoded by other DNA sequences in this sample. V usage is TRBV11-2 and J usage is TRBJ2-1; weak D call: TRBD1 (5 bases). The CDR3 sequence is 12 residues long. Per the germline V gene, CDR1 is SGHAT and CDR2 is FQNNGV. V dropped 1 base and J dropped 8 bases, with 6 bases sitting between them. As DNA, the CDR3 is TGTGCCAGCAGCTTAGGCAGGGATGAGCAGTTCTTC. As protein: CASSLGRDEQFF.

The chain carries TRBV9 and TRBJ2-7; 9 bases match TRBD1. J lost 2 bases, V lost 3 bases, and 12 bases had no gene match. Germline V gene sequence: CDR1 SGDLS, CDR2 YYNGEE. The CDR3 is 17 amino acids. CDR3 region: CASSAPTGTGIPYEQYF. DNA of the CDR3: TGTGCCAGCAGCGCGCCGACCGGGACAGGGATTCCCTACGAGCAGTACTTC.

The CDR3 spells CASSPRTGNTGELFF. CDR3 nucleotides: TGTGCCAGCAGCCCCCGGACAGGAAACACCGGGGAGCTGTTTTTT. The chain employs TRBV13 and TRBJ2-2; TRBD1 matches 7 bases. This CDR3 region has 15 residues. Trimming cost V 5 bases and J 2 bases; bases outside gene matches: 5. Germline assignment: CDR1 PRHDT and CDR2 FYEKMQ (reference sequence).

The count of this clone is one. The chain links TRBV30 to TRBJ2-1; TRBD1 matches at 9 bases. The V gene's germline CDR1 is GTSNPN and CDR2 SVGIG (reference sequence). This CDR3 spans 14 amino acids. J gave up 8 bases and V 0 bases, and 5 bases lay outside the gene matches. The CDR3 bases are TGTGCCTGGAGTGTAGGGACAGGGATGGATGAGCAGTTCTTC. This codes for CAWSVGTGMDEQFF.

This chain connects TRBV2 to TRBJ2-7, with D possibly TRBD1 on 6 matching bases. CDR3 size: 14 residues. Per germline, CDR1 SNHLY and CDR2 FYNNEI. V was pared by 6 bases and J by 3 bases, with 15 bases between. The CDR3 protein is CASSAGTTDYEQYF. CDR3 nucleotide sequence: TGTGCCAGCAGCGCCGGGACAACGGACTACGAGCAGTACTTC.

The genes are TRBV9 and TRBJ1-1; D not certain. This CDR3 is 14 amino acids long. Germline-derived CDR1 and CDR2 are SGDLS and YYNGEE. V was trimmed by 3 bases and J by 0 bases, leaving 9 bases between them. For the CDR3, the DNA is TGTGCCAGCAGCGGAACACCGATGAACACTGAAGCTTTCTTT. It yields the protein CASSGTPMNTEAFF. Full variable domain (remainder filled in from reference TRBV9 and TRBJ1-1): DSGVTQTPKHLITATGQRVTLRCSPRSGDLSVYWYQQSLDQGLQFLIQYYNGEERAKGNILERFSAQQFPDLHSELNLSSLELGDSALYFCASSGTPMNTEAFFGQGTRLTVV.

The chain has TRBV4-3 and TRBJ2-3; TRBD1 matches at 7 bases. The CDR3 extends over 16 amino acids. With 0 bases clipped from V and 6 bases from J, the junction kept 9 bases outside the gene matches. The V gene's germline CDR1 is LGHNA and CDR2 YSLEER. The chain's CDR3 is CASSQDLGGELDTQYF. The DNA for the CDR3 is TGCGCCAGCAGCCAAGATCTAGGGGGCGAGTTGGATACGCAGTATTTT.

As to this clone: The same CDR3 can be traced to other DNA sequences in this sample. CDR3 sequence reads: CASSVAYEQYF. The DNA for the CDR3 is TGTGCCAGCAGTGTGGCCTACGAGCAGTACTTC. V usage is TRBV25-1 and J usage is TRBJ2-7, with no clear D. The germline CDR1 and CDR2 sequences are MGHDK and SYGVNS. This CDR3 is built from 11 residues. V dropped 4 bases and J dropped 2 bases, with 3 bases sitting between them.

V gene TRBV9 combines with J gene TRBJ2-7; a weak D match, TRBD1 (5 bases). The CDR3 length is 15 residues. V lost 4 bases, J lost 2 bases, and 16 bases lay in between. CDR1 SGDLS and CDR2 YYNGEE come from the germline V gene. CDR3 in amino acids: CASSRKVGATYEQYF. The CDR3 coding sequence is TGTGCCAGCAGCCGGAAAGTAGGGGCCACCTACGAGCAGTACTTC.

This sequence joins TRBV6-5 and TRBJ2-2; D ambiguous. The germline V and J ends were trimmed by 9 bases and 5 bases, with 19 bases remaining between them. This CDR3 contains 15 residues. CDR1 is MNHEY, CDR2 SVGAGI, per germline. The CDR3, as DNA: TGTGCCAGTTCTGCGGCTCGCCGACGGACCGGGGAGCTGTTTTTT. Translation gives CASSAARRRTGELFF.

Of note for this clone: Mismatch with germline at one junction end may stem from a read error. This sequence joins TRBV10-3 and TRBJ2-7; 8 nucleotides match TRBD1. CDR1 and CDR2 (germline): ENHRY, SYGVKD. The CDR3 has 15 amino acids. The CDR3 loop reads CAISPSTGASFEQYF. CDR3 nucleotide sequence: TGTGCCATCAGTCCCTCGACAGGGGCCTCCTTCGAGCAGTACTTC.

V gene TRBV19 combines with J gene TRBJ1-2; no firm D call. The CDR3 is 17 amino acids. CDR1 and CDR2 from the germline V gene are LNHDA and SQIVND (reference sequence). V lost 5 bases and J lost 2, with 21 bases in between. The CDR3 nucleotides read TGTGCCAGTAGTCGGCGCAATGAGGAACGGACCAACTATGGCTACACCTTC. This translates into CASSRRNEERTNYGYTF.

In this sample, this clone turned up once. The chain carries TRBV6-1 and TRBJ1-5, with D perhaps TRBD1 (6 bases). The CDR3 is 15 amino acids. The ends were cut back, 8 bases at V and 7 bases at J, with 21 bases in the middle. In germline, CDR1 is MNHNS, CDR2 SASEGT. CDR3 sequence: CASLAAGTGSQPQHF. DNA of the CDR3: TGTGCCAGCTTAGCTGCCGGCACAGGGAGCCAGCCCCAGCATTTT.

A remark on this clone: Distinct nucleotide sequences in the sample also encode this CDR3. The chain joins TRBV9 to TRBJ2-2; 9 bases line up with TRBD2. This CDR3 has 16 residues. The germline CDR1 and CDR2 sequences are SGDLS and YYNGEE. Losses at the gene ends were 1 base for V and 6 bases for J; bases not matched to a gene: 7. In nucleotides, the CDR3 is TGTGCCAGCAGCGTATCGGGACTAGCCTCCTCCGGGGAGCTGTTTTTT. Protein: CASSVSGLASSGELFF. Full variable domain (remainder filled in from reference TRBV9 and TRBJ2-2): DSGVTQTPKHLITATGQRVTLRCSPRSGDLSVYWYQQSLDQGLQFLIQYYNGEERAKGNILERFSAQQFPDLHSELNLSSLELGDSALYFCASSVSGLASSGELFFGEGSRLTVL.

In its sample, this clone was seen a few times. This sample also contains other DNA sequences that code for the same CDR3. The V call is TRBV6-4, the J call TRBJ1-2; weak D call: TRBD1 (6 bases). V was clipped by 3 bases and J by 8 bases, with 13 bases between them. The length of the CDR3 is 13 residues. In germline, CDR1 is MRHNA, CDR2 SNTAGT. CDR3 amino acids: CASSETGRGGYTF. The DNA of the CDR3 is TGTGCCAGCAGTGAGACAGGTCGGGGAGGCTACACCTTC.

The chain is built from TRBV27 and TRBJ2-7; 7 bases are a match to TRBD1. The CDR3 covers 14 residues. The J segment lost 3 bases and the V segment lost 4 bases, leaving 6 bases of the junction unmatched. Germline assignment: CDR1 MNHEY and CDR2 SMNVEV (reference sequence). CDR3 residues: CASSSMDRLYEQYF. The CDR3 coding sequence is TGTGCCAGCAGTTCGATGGACAGGCTCTACGAGCAGTACTTC.

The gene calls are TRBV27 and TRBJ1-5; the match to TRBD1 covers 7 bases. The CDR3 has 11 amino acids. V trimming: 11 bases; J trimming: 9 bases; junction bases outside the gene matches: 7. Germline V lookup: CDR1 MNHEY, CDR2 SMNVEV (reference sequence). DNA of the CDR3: TGTGCCGCAGGGGGGAGAGGGCCCCAGCATTTT. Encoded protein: CAAGGRGPQHF.